These T cell receptor beta chains were read from a single sample in a study of PD-1 blockade in classical Hodgkin lymphoma. Data came from immunoSEQ multiplex PCR; TCRdb stores just in-frame clones and leaves some out. The sample shows about 50,000 clones, approximately 90% of them seen only once. Sequenced here: peripheral blood mononuclear cells (PBMCs), sampled before the second cycle of nivolumab. All receptors derive from a human donor with classical Hodgkin lymphoma. The CDR3 runs from the conserved cysteine through the conserved F or W. A D gene is named only where the DNA matches it firmly.

>TRBJ1-2|-|TRBV19
TGTGCCGGAGCGCTCGGACCCAACTACACCTTC
CAGALGPNYTF
>TRBJ2-3|-|TRBV11-3
TGTGCCAGCAGCTTAGGGCCTGGGGAGAATACGCAGTATTTT
CASSLGPGENTQYF
>TRBJ2-3|TRBD1|TRBV9
TGTGCCAGCGACAGGGGAGAGGCAGATACGCAGTATTTT
CASDRGEADTQYF
>TRBJ2-7|-|TRBV7-6
TGTGCCAGCAGCCGCGACCGGGTCTCTACGGGGCAGTACTTC
CASSRDRVSTGQYF
>TRBJ2-3|-|TRBV11-2
TGTGCCAGCAGCTTAGGAGGGGGCACAGATACGCAGTATTTT
CASSLGGGTDTQYF
>TRBJ1-4|-|TRBV28
TGTGCCAGCAGTTTCACGGACAGCGGAAATGAAAAACTGTTTTTT
CASSFTDSGNEKLFF
>TRBJ1-5|-|TRBV5-1
TGCGCCAGCAGCTTGAGGGGGGAACGCAATCAGCCCCAGCATTTT
CASSLRGERNQPQHF
>TRBJ1-5|-|TRBV7-3
TGTGCCAGCAGCCCGGGAGGCAATCAGCCCCAGCATTTT
CASSPGGNQPQHF
>TRBJ1-2|TRBD1|TRBV11-2
TGTGCCAGCAGCCCCGCGACAGGGGTCCGTGGCTATGGCTACACCTTC
CASSPATGVRGYGYTF
>TRBJ1-6|-|TRBV5-8
TGTGCCACCCGACAGGAGTATTCACCCCTCCACTTT
CATRQEYSPLHF